The entry below gives a single T cell receptor beta chain sequence along with its context. These data come from a study of blood T cell repertoires in COVID-19. Study-level background: Sources were T cells, B-cell-depleted T cells, or PBMCs; the material itself was cDNA or gDNA.

The CDR3 is made up of 13 amino acids. CDR1 and CDR2 from the germline V gene are SNHLY and FYNNEI. The germline V and J ends were trimmed by 8 bases and 2 bases, with 13 bases remaining between them. Methods used by the authors: By means of reference gene primer amplification, nucleated cell counts were estimated. Here immunoSEQ multiplex PCR was the method, and the copy in TCRdb shows in-frame clones only, minus some. D and trimming come from the DNA, and the V and J calls and clone size come from that table. The repertoire holds fewer than 250,000 clones, with around 86% as singletons. Recovered status in Cohort 3 required two negative PCRs, clearance, or symptom resolution.

Sequenced sample: PBMCs or T cells enriched from blood (not recorded which). This TCR derives from a woman aged 45-65 years who had recovered from COVID-19. The rearrangement uses TRBV2 and TRBJ2-7, with D tentatively TRBD2 (6 bases). In DNA, the CDR3 is TGTGCCAGCGGCGGGGACGTAACCTACGAGCAGTACTTC. Translated: CASGGDVTYEQYF.